The TCR beta chain under discussion was sequenced for a study of T cell responses to AZD1222 COVID-19 vaccine. Study-level results: With two AZD1222 doses given, Spike-specific TCR breadth and depth both rose.

Trimming removed 1 base from V and 2 bases from J, with 7 bases in between. CDR1 is LGHNA, CDR2 YNFKEQ, per germline. There are 14 residues in the CDR3. TCRdb's copy holds only in-frame clones and misses some; the assay was immunoSEQ multiplex PCR. The sample comprises roughly 200,000 clones, 90% to 95% of which are singletons, and approximately 3.4% rests with the top ten. For this clone: The antigen remains unidentified.

Sequencing was performed on peripheral blood, taken 28 days after the second AZD1222 dose. This receptor was identified in an adult who received the AZD1222 COVID-19 vaccine. The gene calls are TRBV4-2 and TRBJ2-3; D is perhaps TRBD1 (6 bases). The CDR3 sequence: CASSQGGHTDTQYF. CDR3 DNA: TGTGCCAGCAGCCAAGGGGGACACACAGATACGCAGTATTTT.